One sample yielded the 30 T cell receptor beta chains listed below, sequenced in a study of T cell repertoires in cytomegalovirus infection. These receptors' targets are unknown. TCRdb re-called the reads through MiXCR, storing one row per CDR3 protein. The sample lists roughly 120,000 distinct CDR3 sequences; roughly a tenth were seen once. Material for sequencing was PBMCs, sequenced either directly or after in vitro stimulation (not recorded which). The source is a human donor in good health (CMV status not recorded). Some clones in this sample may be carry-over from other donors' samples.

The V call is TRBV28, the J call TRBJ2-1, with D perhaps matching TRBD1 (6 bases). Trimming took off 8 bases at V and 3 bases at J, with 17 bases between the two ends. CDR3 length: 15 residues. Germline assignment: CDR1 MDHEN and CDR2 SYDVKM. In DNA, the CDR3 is TGTGCCAGCGGTCAGGGGAGTCCTGTCTACAATGAGCAGTTCTTC. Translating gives CASGQGSPVYNEQFF.

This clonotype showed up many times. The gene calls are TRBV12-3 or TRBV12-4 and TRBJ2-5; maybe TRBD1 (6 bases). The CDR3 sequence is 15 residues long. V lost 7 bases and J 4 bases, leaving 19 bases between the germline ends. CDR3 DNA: TGTGCCAGCACCCTTAGCGTACAGGGTGGAGAGACCCAGTACTTC. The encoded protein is CASTLSVQGGETQYF.

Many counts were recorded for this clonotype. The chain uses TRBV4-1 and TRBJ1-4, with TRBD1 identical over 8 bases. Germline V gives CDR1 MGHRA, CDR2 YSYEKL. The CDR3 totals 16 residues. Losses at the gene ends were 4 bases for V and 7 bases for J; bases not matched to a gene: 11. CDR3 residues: CASSRAVTGVREKLFF. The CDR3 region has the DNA TGCGCCAGCAGCCGAGCGGTGACAGGGGTCCGTGAAAAACTGTTTTTT.

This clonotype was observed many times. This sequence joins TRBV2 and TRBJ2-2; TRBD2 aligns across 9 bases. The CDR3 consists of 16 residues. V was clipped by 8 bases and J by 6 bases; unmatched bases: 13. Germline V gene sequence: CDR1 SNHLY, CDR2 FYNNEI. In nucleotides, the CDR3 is TGTGCCAGCCGTACCGGGGCTAGCGGGATCGCCGGGGAGCTGTTTTTT. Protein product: CASRTGASGIAGELFF.

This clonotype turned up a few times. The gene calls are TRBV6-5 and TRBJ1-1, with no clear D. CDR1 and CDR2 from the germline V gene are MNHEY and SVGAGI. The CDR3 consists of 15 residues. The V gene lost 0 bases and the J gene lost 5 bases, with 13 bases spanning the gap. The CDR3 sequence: CASSYSKGVKTEAFF. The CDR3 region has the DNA TGTGCCAGCAGTTACTCGAAAGGTGTCAAGACTGAAGCTTTCTTT.

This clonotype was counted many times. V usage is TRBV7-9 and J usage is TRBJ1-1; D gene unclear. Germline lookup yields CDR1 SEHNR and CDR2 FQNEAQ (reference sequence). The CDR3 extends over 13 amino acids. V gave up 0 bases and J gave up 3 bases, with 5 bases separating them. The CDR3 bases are TGTGCCAGCAGCTTAGCATATGACACTGAAGCTTTCTTT. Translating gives CASSLAYDTEAFF.

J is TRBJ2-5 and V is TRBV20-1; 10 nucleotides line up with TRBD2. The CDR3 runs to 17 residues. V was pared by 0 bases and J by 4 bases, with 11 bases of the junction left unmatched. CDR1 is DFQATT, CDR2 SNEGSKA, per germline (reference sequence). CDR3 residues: CSARDSGAGGHRETQYF. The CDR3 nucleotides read TGCAGTGCTAGAGACAGTGGAGCGGGAGGGCACAGAGAGACCCAGTACTTC.

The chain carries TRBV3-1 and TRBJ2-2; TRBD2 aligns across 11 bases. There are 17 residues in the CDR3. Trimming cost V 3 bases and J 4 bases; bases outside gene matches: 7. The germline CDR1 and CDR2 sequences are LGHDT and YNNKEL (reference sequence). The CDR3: CASSHTTSGIRTGELFF. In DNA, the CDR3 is TGTGCCAGCAGCCATACGACTAGCGGGATTCGCACCGGGGAGCTGTTTTTT.

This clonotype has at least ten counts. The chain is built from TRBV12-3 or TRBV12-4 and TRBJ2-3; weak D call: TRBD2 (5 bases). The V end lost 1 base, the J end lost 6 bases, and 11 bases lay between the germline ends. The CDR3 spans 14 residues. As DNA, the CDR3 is TGTGCCAGCAGTTTAGGGGGAGTGGGTGATACGCAGTATTTT. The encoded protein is CASSLGGVGDTQYF.

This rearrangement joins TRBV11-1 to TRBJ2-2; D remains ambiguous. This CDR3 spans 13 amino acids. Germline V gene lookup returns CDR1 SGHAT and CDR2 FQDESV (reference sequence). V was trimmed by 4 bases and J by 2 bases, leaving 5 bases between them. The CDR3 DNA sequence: TGTGCCAGCAGCTCACGTAACACCGGGGAGCTGTTTTTT. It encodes CASSSRNTGELFF.

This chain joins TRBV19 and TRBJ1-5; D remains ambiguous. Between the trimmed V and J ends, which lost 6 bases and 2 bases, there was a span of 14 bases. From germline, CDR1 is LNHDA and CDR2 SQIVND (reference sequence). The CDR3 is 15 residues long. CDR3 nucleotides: TGTGCCAGTAGCCGGTTTCGTGTCGGCAATCAGCCCCAGCATTTT. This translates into CASSRFRVGNQPQHF.

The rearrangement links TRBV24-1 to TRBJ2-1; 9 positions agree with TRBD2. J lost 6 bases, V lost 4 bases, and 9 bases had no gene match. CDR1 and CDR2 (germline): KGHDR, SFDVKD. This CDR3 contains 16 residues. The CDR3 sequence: CATSDPPAGGPNEQFF. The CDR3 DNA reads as TGTGCCACCAGTGACCCGCCAGCGGGAGGCCCCAATGAGCAGTTCTTC.

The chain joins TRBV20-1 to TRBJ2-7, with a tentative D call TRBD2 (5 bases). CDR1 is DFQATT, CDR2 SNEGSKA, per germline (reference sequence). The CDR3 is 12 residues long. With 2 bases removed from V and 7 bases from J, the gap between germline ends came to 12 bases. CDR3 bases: TGCAGTGCTAGAAGGGTCGCGGGTGAGCAGTACTTC. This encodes CSARRVAGEQYF.

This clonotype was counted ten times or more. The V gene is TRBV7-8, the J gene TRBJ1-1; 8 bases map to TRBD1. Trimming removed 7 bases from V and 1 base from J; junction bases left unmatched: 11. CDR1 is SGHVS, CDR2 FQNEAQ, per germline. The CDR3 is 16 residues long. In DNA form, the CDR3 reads TGTGCCAGCAACCAGCTCAGGGGGCATTGGAACACTGAAGCTTTCTTT. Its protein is CASNQLRGHWNTEAFF. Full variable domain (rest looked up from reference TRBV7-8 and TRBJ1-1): GAGVSQSPRYKVAKRGQDVALRCDPISGHVSLFWYQQALGQGPEFLTYFQNEAQLDKSGLPSDRFFAERPEGSVSTLKIQRTQQEDSAVYLCASNQLRGHWNTEAFFGQGTRLTVV.

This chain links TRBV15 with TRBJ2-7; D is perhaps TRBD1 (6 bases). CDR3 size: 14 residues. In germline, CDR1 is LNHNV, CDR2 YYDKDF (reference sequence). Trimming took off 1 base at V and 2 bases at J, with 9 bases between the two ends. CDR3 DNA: TGTGCCACCAGCAGAGTAGAGGGGGCCTACGAGCAGTACGTC. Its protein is CATSRVEGAYEQYV.

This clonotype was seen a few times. The CDR3 DNA is TGTGCCACCAGCAGAGACACGCGACCTAGCGGACAAGAGACCCAGTACTTC. Its translation is CATSRDTRPSGQETQYF. The rearrangement links TRBV15 to TRBJ2-5; 7 bases are a match to TRBD2. From germline, CDR1 is LNHNV and CDR2 YYDKDF (reference sequence). J lost 2 bases, V lost 0 bases, and 9 bases had no gene match. The CDR3 length is 17 residues.

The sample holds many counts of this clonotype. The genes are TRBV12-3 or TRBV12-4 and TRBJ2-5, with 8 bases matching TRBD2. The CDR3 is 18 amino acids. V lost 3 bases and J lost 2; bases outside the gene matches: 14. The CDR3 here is CASSLDPGGLNRQETQYF. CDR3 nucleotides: TGTGCCAGCAGTTTGGACCCGGGAGGGCTAAACCGGCAAGAGACCCAGTACTTC.

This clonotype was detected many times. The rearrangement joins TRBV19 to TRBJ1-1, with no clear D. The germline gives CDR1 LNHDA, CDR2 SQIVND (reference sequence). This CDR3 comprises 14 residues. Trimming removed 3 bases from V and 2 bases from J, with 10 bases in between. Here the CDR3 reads CASSIQATNTEAFF. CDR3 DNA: TGTGCCAGTAGTATCCAGGCCACAAACACTGAAGCTTTCTTT.

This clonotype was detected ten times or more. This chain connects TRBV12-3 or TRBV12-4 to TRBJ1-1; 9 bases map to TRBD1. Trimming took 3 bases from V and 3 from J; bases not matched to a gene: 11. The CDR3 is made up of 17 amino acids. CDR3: CASSLSPGQGRHTEAFF. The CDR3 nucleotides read TGTGCCAGCAGTTTGTCCCCCGGACAGGGGAGGCACACTGAAGCTTTCTTT.

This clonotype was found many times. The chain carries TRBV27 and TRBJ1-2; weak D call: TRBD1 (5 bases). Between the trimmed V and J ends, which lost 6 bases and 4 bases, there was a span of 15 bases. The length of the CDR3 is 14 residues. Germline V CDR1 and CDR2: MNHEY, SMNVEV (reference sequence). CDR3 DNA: TGTGCCAGCAGCCCCGCTGGGGGGACCTATGGCTACACCTTC. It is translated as CASSPAGGTYGYTF.

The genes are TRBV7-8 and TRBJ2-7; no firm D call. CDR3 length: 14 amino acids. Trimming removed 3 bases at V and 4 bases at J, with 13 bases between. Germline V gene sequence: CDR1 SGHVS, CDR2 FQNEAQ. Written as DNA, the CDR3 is TGTGCCAGCAGCTTTCCCACAAATCTTTACGAGCAGTACTTC. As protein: CASSFPTNLYEQYF.

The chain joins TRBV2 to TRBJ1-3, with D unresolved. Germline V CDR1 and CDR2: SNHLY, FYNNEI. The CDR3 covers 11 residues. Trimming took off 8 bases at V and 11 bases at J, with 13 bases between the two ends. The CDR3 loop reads CASRLESAIYF. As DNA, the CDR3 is TGTGCCAGCCGATTAGAGTCGGCCATATATTTT.

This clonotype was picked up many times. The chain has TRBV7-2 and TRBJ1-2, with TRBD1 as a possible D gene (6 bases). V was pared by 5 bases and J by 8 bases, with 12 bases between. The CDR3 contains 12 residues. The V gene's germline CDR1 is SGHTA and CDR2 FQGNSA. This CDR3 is CASSGLRGGYTF. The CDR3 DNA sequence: TGTGCCAGCAGCGGACTCAGGGGAGGCTACACCTTC.

The CDR3 sequence: CASSERRDSGEQYV. The CDR3 DNA reads TGTGCCAGCAGTGAACGTCGGGATTCGGGCGAGCAGTACGTC. The chain combines TRBV6-1 with TRBJ2-7, with D perhaps matching TRBD2 (5 bases). The CDR3 contains 14 residues. V gave up 2 bases and J gave up 6 bases, with 14 bases separating them. Per germline, CDR1 MNHNS and CDR2 SASEGT.

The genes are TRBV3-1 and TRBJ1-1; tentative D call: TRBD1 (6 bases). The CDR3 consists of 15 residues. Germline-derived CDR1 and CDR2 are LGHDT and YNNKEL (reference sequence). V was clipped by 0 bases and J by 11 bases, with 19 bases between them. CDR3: CASSQDSGRGEAAFF. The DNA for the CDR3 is TGTGCCAGCAGCCAAGATAGCGGCAGGGGCGAGGCGGCTTTCTTT. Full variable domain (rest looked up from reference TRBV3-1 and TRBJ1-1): DTAVSQTPKYLVTQMGNDKSIKCEQNLGHDTMYWYKQDSKKFLKIMFSYNNKELIINETVPNRFSPKSPDKAHLNLHINSLELGDSAVYFCASSQDSGRGEAAFFGQGTRLTVV.

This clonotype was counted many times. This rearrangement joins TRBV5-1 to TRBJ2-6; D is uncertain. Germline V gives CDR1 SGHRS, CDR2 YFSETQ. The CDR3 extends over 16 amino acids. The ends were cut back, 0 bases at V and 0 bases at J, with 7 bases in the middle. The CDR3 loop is CASSLVEFSGANVLTF. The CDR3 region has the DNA TGCGCCAGCAGCTTGGTGGAATTCTCTGGGGCCAACGTCCTGACTTTC.

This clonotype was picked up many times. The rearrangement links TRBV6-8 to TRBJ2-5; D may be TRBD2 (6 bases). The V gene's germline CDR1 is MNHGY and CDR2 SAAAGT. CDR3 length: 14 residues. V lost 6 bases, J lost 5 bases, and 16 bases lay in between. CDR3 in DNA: TGTGCCAGCAGCCGACCTGTTGGAGGGGAGACCCAGTACTTC. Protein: CASSRPVGGETQYF.

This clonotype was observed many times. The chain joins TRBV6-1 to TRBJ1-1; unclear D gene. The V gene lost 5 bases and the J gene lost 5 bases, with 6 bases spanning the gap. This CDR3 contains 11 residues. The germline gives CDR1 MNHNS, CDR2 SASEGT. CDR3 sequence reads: CASSYLTEAFF. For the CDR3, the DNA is TGTGCCAGCAGTTATTTAACTGAAGCTTTCTTT.

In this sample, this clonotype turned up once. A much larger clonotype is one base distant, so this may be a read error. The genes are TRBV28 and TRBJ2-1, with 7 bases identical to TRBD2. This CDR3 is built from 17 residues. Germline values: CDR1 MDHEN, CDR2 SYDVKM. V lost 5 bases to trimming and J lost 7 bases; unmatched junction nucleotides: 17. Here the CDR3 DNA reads TGTGCCAGCAGTAGCGCCGGGACTACCGGGAGAGGGAATGAGCAGTTCTTC. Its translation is CASSSAGTTGRGNEQFF.

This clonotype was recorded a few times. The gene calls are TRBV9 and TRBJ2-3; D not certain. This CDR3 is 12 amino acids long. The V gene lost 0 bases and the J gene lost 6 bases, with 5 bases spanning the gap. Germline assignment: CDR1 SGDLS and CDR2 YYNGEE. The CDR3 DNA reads TGTGCCAGCAGCGTAGCTGGGGATACGCAGTATTTT. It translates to CASSVAGDTQYF.